This T cell receptor (beta chain) was sequenced in a study of early T cells in non-severe SARS-CoV-2 infection. TCRdb passed the 5' RACE reads through MiXCR, listing each CDR3 protein once. The data hold some 57,000 distinct CDR3 sequences, with 10% to 13% observed a single time. This CDR3 has 14 amino acids. V gave up 9 bases and J gave up 0 bases, with 14 bases separating them. Germline CDR1 is MNHNS and CDR2 is SASEGT. This clonotype was detected many times. The V call is TRBV6-1, the J call TRBJ1-1; D is unresolved. The receptor was isolated from an adult who was a healthcare worker with PCR-confirmed SARS-CoV-2 infection or an uninfected control (not recorded which). The source material was whole blood. The CDR3 loop reads CASTLSIMNTEAFF. CDR3 bases: TGTGCCAGTACCCTTTCTATTATGAACACTGAAGCTTTCTTT.